One and the same sample provided the 9 T cell receptor beta chains below, sequenced in a study of T cell changes during pregnancy in multiple sclerosis (dated by TCRdb to the late 2010s). Libraries were made using the immunoSEQ multiplex PCR assay. TCRdb provides this immuneACCESS table in a form limited to in-frame rearrangements. Some clones are lacking; in checked studies, under half of them reflect an unresolved V gene, and why the rest are absent is not known. Recorded for this sample are approximately 66,000 clones; roughly nine tenths of them occurred a single time. The ten largest clones add up to about 5.8% of the sample. Material: CD8+ T cells from peripheral blood mononuclear cells, obtained before pregnancy. Source of these receptors: a female donor with multiple sclerosis, enrolled in a pregnancy study.

This sequence joins TRBV15 and TRBJ2-1; D unresolved. Trimming cost V 6 bases and J 8 bases, with 8 bases left between them. Germline V gene lookup returns CDR1 LNHNV and CDR2 YYDKDF (reference sequence). The CDR3 consists of 11 residues. The CDR3 nucleotides read TGTGCCACCAGTGGCCGTGATGAGCAGTTCTTC. Translation gives CATSGRDEQFF.

This clone was counted once. This rearrangement joins TRBV6-5 to TRBJ2-3; 8 bases match TRBD1. The CDR3 contains 13 residues. With 6 bases clipped from V and 4 bases from J, the junction kept 3 bases outside the gene matches. In germline, CDR1 is MNHEY, CDR2 SVGAGI. This CDR3 is CASSGQGPDTQYF. In DNA form, the CDR3 reads TGTGCCAGCAGCGGACAGGGACCAGATACGCAGTATTTT.

This clone was picked up a small number of times. The chain combines TRBV9 with TRBJ2-1; 7 bases line up with TRBD1. Germline V lookup: CDR1 SGDLS, CDR2 YYNGEE. Trimming at V came to 4 bases and at J to 8 bases, leaving 3 bases not matched to a gene. The CDR3 runs to 12 residues. CDR3 in amino acids: CASSRDSHEQFF. As DNA, the CDR3 is TGTGCCAGCAGCAGGGACAGCCATGAGCAGTTCTTC.

V gene TRBV27 combines with J gene TRBJ2-3; D is possibly TRBD1 (6 bases). V was shortened by 4 bases and J by 6 bases, with 11 bases between the two germline ends. This CDR3 is 13 amino acids long. The V gene's germline CDR1 is MNHEY and CDR2 SMNVEV (reference sequence). The CDR3 DNA is TGTGCCAGCAGTTCGACAGGCTGGGATACGCAGTATTTT. Translated: CASSSTGWDTQYF.

The chain combines TRBV14 with TRBJ2-3; D is uncertain. The germline CDR1 and CDR2 sequences are SGHDN and FVKESK. V was shortened by 0 bases and J by 0 bases, with 7 bases between the two germline ends. This CDR3 comprises 15 residues. CDR3 in amino acids: CASSQDFTSTDTQYF. The DNA for the CDR3 is TGTGCCAGCAGCCAAGATTTCACAAGCACAGATACGCAGTATTTT.

The chain links TRBV7-9 to TRBJ1-6, with D perhaps TRBD1 (6 bases). The V end was cut by 3 bases, the J end by 4 bases, with 10 bases between. Germline CDR1 and CDR2: SEHNR and FQNEAQ (reference sequence). This CDR3 has 15 amino acids. The CDR3 DNA sequence: TGTGCCAGCAGCTTTGGGGACATTTATAATTCACCCCTCCACTTT. It translates to CASSFGDIYNSPLHF.

This chain uses TRBV7-8 with TRBJ2-2, with 8 bases aligning to TRBD1. J lost 3 bases, V lost 5 bases, and 8 bases had no gene match. The CDR3 contains 16 residues. Germline CDR1 SGHVS, CDR2 FQNEAQ. The CDR3 here is CASSLSGGYDTGELFF. DNA of the CDR3: TGTGCCAGCAGCCTATCAGGGGGCTATGACACCGGGGAGCTGTTTTTT.

The chain recombines TRBV12-5 with TRBJ1-5; 9 bases fit TRBD1. V dropped 4 bases and J dropped 4; count of bases not matched to a gene: 2. Germline V gene sequence: CDR1 LGHNT, CDR2 FRNRAP. CDR3 size: 14 residues. CDR3 sequence: CASGSDRGNQPQHF. As DNA, the CDR3 is TGTGCTAGTGGTTCCGACAGGGGGAATCAGCCCCAGCATTTT.

This clone has a single count. The gene calls are TRBV4-1 and TRBJ2-7, with 10 nucleotides matching TRBD1. Per the germline V gene, CDR1 is MGHRA and CDR2 is YSYEKL. V lost 5 bases to trimming and J lost 7 bases; unmatched junction nucleotides: 11. This CDR3 contains 15 residues. The CDR3 bases are TGCGCCAGCAGCTTTCGACAGGGGGCGGATCGGGAGCAGTACTTC. The encoded protein is CASSFRQGADREQYF.